This TCR beta chain emerged from a study of tumor-infiltrating lymphocytes in primary liver carcinoma. About the study: Men and women, 30 to 69 years of age, made up the patients.

The CDR3 covers 15 residues. Germline V CDR1 and CDR2: SGHAT, FQDESV (reference sequence). V lost 7 bases, J lost 5 bases, and 13 bases stayed unmatched. The study extracted blood RNA from unsorted whole blood and also extracted germline DNA. TCR beta cDNA came from approximately 540 ng total RNA, primed with a constant-region primer. Sequencing libraries for TCR beta derived from three nested multiplex PCR rounds that used slightly modified ARM-PCR. Amplification in the first two PCR rounds was performed using TRBV1-TRBV30 forward primers and a C-beta reverse primer for 10 cycles each. Each CDR3 protein is one row after TCRdb ran MiXCR on the multiplex PCR reads. The table shows fewer than 350,000 distinct CDR3 sequences, with less than 75% occurring only once.

Sequenced input: peripheral blood. This receptor was identified in a man between 40 and 49 years old with primary liver carcinoma and hepatitis B virus infection. The rearrangement uses TRBV11-1 and TRBJ2-5; the match to TRBD1 covers 7 bases. CDR3 sequence (DNA): TGTGCCAGCAACCTGGGGACAGCCCCGGTGGAGACCCAGTACTTC. Translation: CASNLGTAPVETQYF.